What follows is one TCR beta chain and its context. Its antigen is undetermined. The germline V and J ends were trimmed by 1 base and 0 bases, with 12 bases remaining between them. Germline assignment: CDR1 SEHNR and CDR2 FQNEAQ (reference sequence). This CDR3 comprises 16 residues. This entry is derived from a study of post-analysis software for immune sequencing data. Unique molecular identifiers had been added to the TCR beta cDNA libraries. TCRdb analysed the PCR reads with MiXCR anew, one entry per CDR3 protein. The table has a few hundred thousand distinct CDR3 sequences, around 34% seen once. Study results and limitations: Among four or five TRBV segments more frequent in patients than controls were TRBV5-6, TRBV5-1 and TRBV20-1.

This TCR came from a girl between 2 and 17 years old with multiple sclerosis. V usage is TRBV7-9 and J usage is TRBJ1-1; D might be TRBD1 (5 bases). Sequencing was performed on blood. The CDR3 nucleotides are TGTGCCAGCAGCTTAGGGTCCGGGACGCTGAACACTGAAGCTTTCTTT. Amino acid sequence: CASSLGSGTLNTEAFF. Drawing the rest from reference TRBV7-9 and TRBJ1-1, the complete variable domain is DTGVSQNPRHKITKRGQNVTFRCDPISEHNRLYWYRQTLGQGPEFLTYFQNEAQLEKSRLLSDRFSAERPKGSFSTLEIQRTEQGDSAMYLCASSLGSGTLNTEAFFGQGTRLTVV.